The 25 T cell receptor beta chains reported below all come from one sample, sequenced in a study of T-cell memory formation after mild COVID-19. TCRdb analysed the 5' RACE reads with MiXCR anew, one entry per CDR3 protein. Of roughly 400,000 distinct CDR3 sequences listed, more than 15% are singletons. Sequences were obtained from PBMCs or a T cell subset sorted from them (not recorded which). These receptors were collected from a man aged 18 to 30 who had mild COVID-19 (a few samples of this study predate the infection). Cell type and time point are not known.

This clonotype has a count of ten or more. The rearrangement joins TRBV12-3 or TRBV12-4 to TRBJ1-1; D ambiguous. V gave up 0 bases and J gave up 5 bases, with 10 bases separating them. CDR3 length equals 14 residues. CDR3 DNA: TGTGCCAGCAGTTTAGCGGGTCCGGGGACTGAAGCTTTCTTT. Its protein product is CASSLAGPGTEAFF.

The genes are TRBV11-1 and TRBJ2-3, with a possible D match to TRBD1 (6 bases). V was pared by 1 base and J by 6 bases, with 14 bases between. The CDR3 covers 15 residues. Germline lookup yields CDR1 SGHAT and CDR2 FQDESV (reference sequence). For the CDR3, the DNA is TGTGCCAGCAGCTTAGGGGGCAGGGGCCACGATACGCAGTATTTT. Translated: CASSLGGRGHDTQYF. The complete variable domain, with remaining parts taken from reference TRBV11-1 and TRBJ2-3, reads EAEVAQSPRYKITEKSQAVAFWCDPISGHATLYWYRQILGQGPELLVQFQDESVVDDSQLPKDRFSAERLKGVDSTLKIQPAELGDSAMYLCASSLGGRGHDTQYFGPGTRLTVL.

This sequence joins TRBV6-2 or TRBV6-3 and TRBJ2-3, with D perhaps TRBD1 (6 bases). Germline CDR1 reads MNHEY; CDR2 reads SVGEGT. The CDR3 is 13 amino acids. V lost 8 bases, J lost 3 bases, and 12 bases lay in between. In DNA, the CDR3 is TGTGCCAGCCTAATACAGGGTACAGATACGCAGTATTTT. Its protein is CASLIQGTDTQYF.

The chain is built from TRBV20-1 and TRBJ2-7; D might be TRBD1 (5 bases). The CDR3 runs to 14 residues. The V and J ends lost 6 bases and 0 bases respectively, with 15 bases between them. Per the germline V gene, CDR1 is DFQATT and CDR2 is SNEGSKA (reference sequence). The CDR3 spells CSAKGSTDSYEQYV. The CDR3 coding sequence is TGCAGTGCGAAGGGGTCCACGGACTCCTACGAGCAGTACGTC.

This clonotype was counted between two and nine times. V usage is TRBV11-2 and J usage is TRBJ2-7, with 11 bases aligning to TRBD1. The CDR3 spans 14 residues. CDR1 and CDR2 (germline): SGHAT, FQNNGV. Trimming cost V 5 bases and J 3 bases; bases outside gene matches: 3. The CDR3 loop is CASSHGTGGYEQYV. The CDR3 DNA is TGTGCCAGCAGCCACGGGACAGGGGGCTACGAGCAGTACGTC.

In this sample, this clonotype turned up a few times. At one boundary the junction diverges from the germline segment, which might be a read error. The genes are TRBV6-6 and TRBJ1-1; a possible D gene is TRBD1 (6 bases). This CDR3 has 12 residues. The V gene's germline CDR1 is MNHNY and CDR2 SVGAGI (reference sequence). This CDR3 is CASSSGQRLLSF. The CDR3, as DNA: TGTGCCAGCAGTTCCGGACAGCGCCTGTTATCCTTT.

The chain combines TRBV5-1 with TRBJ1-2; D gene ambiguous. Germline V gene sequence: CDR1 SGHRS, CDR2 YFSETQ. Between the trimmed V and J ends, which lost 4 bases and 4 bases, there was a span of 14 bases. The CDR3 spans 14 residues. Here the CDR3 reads CASSLLDASYGYTF. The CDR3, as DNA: TGCGCCAGCAGCCTCCTGGACGCTTCCTATGGCTACACCTTC.

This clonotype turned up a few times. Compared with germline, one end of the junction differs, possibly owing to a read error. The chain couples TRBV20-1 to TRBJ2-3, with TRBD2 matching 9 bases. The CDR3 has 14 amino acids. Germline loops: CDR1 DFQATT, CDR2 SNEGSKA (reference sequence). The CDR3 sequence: CSARDSSGADTQYF. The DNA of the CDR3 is TGCAGTGCCAGAGATTCTAGCGGGGCAGATACGCAGTATTTT.

The CDR3 reads CASSLDRVIAFF. The CDR3, as DNA: TGTGCCAGCAGCTTAGACAGGGTAATAGCTTTCTTT. The gene calls are TRBV7-2 and TRBJ1-1; D possibly corresponds to TRBD1 (6 bases). Germline lookup yields CDR1 SGHTA and CDR2 FQGNSA. CDR3 length equals 12 residues. Trimming cost V 1 base and J 10 bases, with 10 bases left between them. Using reference TRBV7-2 and TRBJ1-1 for the parts outside the CDR3, the full variable domain is GAGVSQSPSNKVTEKGKDVELRCDPISGHTALYWYRQSLGQGLEFLIYFQGNSAPDKSGLPSDRFSAERTGGSVSTLTIQRTQQEDSAVYLCASSLDRVIAFFGQGTRLTVV.

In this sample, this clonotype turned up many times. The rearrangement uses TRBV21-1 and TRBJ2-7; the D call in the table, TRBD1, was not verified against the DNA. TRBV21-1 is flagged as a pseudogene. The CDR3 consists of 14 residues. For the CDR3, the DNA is TGTGCCAGCAGCAAAAGGGACAGCTCCTACGAGCAGTACGTC. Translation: CASSKRDSSYEQYV.

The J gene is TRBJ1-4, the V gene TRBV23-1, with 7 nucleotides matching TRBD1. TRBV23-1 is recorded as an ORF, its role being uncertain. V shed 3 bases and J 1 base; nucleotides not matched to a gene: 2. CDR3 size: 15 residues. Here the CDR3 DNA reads TGCGCCAGCAGTCAGACAGGGCAAACTAATGAAAAACTGTTTTTT. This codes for CASSQTGQTNEKLFF.

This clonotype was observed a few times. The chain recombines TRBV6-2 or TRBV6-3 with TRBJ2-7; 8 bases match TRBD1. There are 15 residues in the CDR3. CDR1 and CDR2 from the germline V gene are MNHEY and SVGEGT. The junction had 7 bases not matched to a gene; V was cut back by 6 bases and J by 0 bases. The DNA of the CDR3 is TGTGCCAGCAGCACCAGGACAGGGAGCTCCTACGAGCAGTACTTC. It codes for CASSTRTGSSYEQYF.

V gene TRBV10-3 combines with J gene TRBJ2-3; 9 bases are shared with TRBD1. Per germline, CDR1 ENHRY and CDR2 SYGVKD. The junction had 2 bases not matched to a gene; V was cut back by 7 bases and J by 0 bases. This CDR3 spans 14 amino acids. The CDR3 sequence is CAINGQGSTDTQYF. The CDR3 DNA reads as TGTGCCATCAACGGACAGGGGAGCACAGATACGCAGTATTTT.

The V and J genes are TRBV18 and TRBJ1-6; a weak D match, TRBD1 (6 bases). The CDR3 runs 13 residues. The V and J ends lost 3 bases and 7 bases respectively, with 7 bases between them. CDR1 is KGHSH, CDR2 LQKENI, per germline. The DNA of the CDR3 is TGTGCCAGCTCACCCGGACAGAATTCACCCCTCCACTTT. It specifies CASSPGQNSPLHF.

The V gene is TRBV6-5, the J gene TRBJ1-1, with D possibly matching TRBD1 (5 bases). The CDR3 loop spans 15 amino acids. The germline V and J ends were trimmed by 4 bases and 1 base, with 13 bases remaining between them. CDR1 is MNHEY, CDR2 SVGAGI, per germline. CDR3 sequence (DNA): TGTGCCAGCAGTTTCCAGGGCGTGGGGAACACTGAAGCTTTCTTT. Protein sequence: CASSFQGVGNTEAFF.

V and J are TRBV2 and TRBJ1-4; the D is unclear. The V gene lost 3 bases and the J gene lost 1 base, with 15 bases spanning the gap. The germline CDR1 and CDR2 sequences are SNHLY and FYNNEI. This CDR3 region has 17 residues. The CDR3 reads CASSDPLWFRTNEKLFF. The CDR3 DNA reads TGTGCCAGCAGTGATCCCCTGTGGTTCCGAACTAATGAAAAACTGTTTTTT.

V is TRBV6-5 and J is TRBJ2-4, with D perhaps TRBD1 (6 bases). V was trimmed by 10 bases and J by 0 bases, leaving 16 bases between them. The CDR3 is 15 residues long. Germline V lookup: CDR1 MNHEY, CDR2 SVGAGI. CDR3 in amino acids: CATRGGPLAKNIQYF. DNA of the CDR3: TGTGCCACCCGAGGGGGTCCACTAGCCAAAAACATTCAGTACTTC.

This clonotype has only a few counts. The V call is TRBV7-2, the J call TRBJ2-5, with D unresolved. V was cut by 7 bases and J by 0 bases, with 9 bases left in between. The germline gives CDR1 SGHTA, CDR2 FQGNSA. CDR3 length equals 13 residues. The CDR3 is CASMDGYQETQYF. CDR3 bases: TGTGCCAGCATGGATGGGTACCAAGAGACCCAGTACTTC. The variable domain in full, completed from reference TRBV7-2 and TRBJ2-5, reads GAGVSQSPSNKVTEKGKDVELRCDPISGHTALYWYRQSLGQGLEFLIYFQGNSAPDKSGLPSDRFSAERTGGSVSTLTIQRTQQEDSAVYLCASMDGYQETQYFGPGTRLLVL.

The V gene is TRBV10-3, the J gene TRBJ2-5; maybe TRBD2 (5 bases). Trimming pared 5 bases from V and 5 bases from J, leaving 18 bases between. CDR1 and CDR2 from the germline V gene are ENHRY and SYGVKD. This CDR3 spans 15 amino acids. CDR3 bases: TGTGCCATCAGTCAAGAGGGAAAGGCGCGGGAGACCCAGTACTTC. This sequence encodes CAISQEGKARETQYF.

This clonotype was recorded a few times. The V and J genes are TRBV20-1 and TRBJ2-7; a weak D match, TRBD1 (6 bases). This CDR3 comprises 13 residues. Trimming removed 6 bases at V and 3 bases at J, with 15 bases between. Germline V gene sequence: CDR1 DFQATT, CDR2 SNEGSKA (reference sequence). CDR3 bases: TGCAGTGCGTCAGGGGATTCATTCTACGAGCAGTACTTC. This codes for CSASGDSFYEQYF.

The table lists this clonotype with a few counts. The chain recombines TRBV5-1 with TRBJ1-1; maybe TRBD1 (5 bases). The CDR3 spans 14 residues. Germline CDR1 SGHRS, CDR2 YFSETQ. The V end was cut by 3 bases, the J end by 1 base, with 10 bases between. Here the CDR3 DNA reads TGCGCCAGCAGCTGGGGGTCGGGGAACACTGAAGCTTTCTTT. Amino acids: CASSWGSGNTEAFF.

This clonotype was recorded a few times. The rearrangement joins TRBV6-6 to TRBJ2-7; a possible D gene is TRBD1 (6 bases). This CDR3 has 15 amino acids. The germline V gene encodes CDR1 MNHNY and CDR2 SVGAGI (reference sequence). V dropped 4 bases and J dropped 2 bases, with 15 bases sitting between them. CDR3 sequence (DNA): TGTGCCAGCAGTTCAACAGGGTTAACAGCCTACGAGCAGTACGTC. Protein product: CASSSTGLTAYEQYV.

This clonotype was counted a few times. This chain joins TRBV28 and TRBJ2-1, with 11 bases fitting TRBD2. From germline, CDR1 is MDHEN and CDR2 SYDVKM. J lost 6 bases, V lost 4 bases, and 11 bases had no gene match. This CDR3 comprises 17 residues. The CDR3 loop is CASSSYGLAGNSNEQFF. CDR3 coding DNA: TGTGCCAGCAGTTCCTATGGACTAGCGGGTAACAGCAATGAGCAGTTCTTC. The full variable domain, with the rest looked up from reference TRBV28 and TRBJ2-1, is DVKVTQSSRYLVKRTGEKVFLECVQDMDHENMFWYRQDPGLGLRLIYFSYDVKMKEKGDIPEGYSVSREKKERFSLILESASTNQTSMYLCASSSYGLAGNSNEQFFGPGTRLTVL.

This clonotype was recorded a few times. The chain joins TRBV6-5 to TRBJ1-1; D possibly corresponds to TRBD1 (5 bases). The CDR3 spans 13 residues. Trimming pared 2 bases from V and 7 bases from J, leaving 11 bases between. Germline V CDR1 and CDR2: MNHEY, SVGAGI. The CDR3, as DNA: TGTGCCAGCAGTTACCGAGAGGGGAGTGAAGCTTTCTTT. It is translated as CASSYREGSEAFF.

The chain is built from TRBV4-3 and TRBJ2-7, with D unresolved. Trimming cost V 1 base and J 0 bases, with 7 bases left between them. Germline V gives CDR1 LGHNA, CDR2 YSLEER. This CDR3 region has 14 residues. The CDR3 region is CASSQAIYSYEQYF. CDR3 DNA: TGCGCCAGCAGCCAAGCCATCTACTCCTACGAGCAGTACTTC.